Sequencing of this TCR beta chain was carried out in a study of blood T cell repertoires in COVID-19. Per germline, CDR1 SEHNR and CDR2 FQNEAQ (reference sequence). With V trimmed by 3 bases and J by 6 bases, 4 bases remained unmatched. This CDR3 has 14 amino acids. In the authors' methods: Reference gene primer amplification gave estimated nucleated cell counts. The protocol was immunoSEQ multiplex PCR, while the TCRdb copy is restricted to in-frame clones and leaves out a portion. V and J calls and clone size come straight from that table; D and trimming were deduced from the DNA. The repertoire holds around 220,000 clones, with about 89% as singletons.

The sequencing sample was made of PBMCs or T cells enriched from blood (not recorded which). This receptor was identified in a young woman who had recovered from COVID-19. The rearrangement links TRBV7-9 to TRBJ2-7, with 11 bases identical to TRBD2. The DNA of the CDR3 is TGTGCCAGCAGCTTTAGCGGGAGGGAGAGCGAGCAGTACTTC. Its translation is CASSFSGRESEQYF.